This T cell receptor (beta chain) was documented in a study of PD-1 blockade in mismatch repair-deficient tumors. This clone has a handful of counts. V lost 4 bases and J 6 bases, leaving 18 bases between the germline ends. CDR3 length: 16 amino acids. The V gene's germline CDR1 is SGHVS and CDR2 FNYEAQ. A few pembrolizumab responders had their TCRs sequenced. Generated by immunoSEQ multiplex PCR, the TCRdb table keeps only in-frame clones and is missing some. The sample shows tens of thousands of clones, around 82% of them seen only once. The sequencing used peripheral blood, collected 4 weeks after starting pembrolizumab. J is TRBJ2-2 and V is TRBV7-6; tentatively, D is TRBD2 (5 bases). This TCR was recovered from an adult with mismatch repair-deficient cancer. CDR3 nucleotide sequence: TGTGCCAGCAGCTCTAGCCGGACTTTTAGATCCGGGGAGCTGTTTTTT. Residues: CASSSSRTFRSGELFF.